The T cell receptor (beta chain) under discussion was sequenced for a study of CD8+ T cells in alopecia areata. Study in general: Those treated were given oral tofacitinib at 5 to 10 mg twice daily.

The sequencing template was cDNA reverse transcribed from extracted RNA. Here immunoSEQ multiplex PCR was the method, and the copy in TCRdb shows in-frame clones only, minus some. This sample has some 200,000 clones; 55% to 75% occur once, and the top ten carry about 5%. The germline CDR1 and CDR2 sequences are SGHTA and FQGNSA. CDR3 length equals 16 residues. V lost 1 base, J lost 5 bases, and 8 bases stayed unmatched. Treatment specified: oral pan-JAK inhibitor, 5-10 mg twice daily. The sample was CD4+ T cells sorted from blood, taken at week 24, from a patient treated with tofacitinib. This receptor was taken from a human donor with alopecia areata. This chain joins TRBV7-2 and TRBJ2-1, with 7 bases matching TRBD1. This chain's CDR3 is CASSLVYTGEHNEQFF. CDR3 DNA: TGTGCCAGCAGCTTAGTGTACACAGGGGAGCACAATGAGCAGTTCTTC.